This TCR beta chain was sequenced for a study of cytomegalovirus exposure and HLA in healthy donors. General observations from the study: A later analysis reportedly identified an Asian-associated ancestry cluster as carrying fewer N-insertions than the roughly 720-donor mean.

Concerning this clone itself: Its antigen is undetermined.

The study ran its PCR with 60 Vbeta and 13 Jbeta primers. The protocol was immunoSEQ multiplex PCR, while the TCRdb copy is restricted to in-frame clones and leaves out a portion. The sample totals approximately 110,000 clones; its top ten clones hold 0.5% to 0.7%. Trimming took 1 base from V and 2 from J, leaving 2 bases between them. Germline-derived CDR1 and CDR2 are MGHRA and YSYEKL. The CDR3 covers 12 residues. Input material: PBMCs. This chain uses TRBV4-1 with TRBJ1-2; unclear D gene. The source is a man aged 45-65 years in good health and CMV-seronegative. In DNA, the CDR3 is TGCGCCAGCAGCCAAGCAAACTATGGCTACACCTTC. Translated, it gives CASSQANYGYTF.